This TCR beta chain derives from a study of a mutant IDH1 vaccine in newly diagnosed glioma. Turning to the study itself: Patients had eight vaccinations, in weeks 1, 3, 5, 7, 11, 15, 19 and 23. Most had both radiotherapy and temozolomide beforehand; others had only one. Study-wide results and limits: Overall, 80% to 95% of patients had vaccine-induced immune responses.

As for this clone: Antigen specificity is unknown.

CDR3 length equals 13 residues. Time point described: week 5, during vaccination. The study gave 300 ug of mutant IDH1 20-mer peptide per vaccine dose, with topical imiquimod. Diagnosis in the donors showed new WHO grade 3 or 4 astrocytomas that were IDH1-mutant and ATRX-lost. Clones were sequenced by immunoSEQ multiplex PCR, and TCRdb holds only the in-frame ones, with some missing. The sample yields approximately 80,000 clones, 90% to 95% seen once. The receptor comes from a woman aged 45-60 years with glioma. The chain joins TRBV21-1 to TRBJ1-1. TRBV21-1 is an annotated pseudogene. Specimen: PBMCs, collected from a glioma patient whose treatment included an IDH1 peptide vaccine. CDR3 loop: CASSTRGCTEAFF. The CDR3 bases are TGTGCCAGCAGCACACGGGGGTGCACTGAAGCTTTCTTT.